Listed below are T cell receptor beta chains from one sample, sequenced in a study of blood T cell repertoires in COVID-19. This table comes from immunoSEQ multiplex PCR, and its TCRdb copy is limited to in-frame clones, with some not included. Of 95,000 or so clones in the sample, 81% were seen once. The sample was peripheral blood. The receptors were gathered from a man older than 75 with COVID-19, enrolled during active disease. Each CDR3 is given with its conserved first and last residue. A D gene is named only where the DNA matches it firmly. Clone size, where shown, is once, few, many, or a class for clones that have expanded.

d_call j_call v_call clone_size cdr3_aa cdr3_nt
TRBD2 TRBJ2-1 TRBV11-2 NA CASSLGLAGAGYEQFF TGTGCCAGCAGCTTAGGTCTAGCGGGAGCAGGTTATGAGCAGTTCTTC
NA TRBJ1-2 TRBV6-2/TRBV6-3 NA CASSYRGGMNYGYTF TGTGCCAGCAGTTACCGGGGAGGGATGAACTATGGCTACACCTTC
NA TRBJ2-3 TRBV5-1 NA CASSLGTAITDTQYF TGCGCCAGCAGCTTGGGGACAGCTATCACAGATACGCAGTATTTT
NA TRBJ1-2 TRBV12-3/TRBV12-4 few CASSLKFLGYTF TGTGCCAGCAGTTTGAAGTTTCTAGGCTACACCTTC
TRBD1 TRBJ1-1 TRBV14 NA CASSQNRGTDTEAFF TGTGCCAGCAGCCAGAACAGGGGGACGGACACTGAAGCTTTCTTT
TRBD1 TRBJ2-7 TRBV19 NA CARDRDREDLTYEQYF TGTGCCAGGGATCGGGACAGGGAGGACTTAACCTACGAGCAGTACTTC
TRBD2 TRBJ2-7 TRBV18 NA CASSLKTSGEQYF TGTGCCAGCTCACTCAAGACTAGCGGCGAGCAGTACTTC
TRBD2 TRBJ2-4 TRBV6-6 NA CASSWTSGAKNIQYF TGTGCCAGCTCATGGACTAGCGGAGCCAAAAACATTCAGTACTTC
NA TRBJ2-7 TRBV7-8 few CASSADGGSSYEQYF TGTGCCAGCAGCGCAGATGGGGGGAGCTCCTACGAGCAGTACTTC
NA TRBJ2-2 TRBV6-5 NA CASRKRDTGELFF TGTGCCAGCAGGAAGCGGGACACCGGGGAGCTGTTTTTT
NA TRBJ1-2 TRBV12-3/TRBV12-4 NA CASREVNYGYTF TGTGCCAGCAGGGAGGTTAACTATGGCTACACCTTC
NA TRBJ1-2 TRBV12-3/TRBV12-4 NA CASSADRGGYTF TGTGCCAGCAGTGCCGATAGAGGCGGCTACACCTTC
NA TRBJ1-6 TRBV5-4 NA CASSQGHQYNSPLHF TGTGCCAGCAGCCAGGGACACCAATATAATTCACCCCTCCACTTT
TRBD2 TRBJ2-7 TRBV10-3 few CAISGTSGSYEQYF TGTGCCATCAGTGGGACTAGCGGCTCCTACGAGCAGTACTTC
TRBD2 TRBJ2-3 TRBV15 once CATSRGFTSGMITDTQYF TGTGCCACCAGCAGAGGTTTCACTAGCGGGATGATCACAGATACGCAGTATTTT
NA TRBJ2-5 TRBV13 NA CASSPISGTYQETQYF TGTGCCAGCAGCCCCATATCTGGCACCTACCAAGAGACCCAGTACTTC
NA TRBJ1-4 TRBV7-2 NA CASSLNGGNRWEKLFF TGTGCCAGCAGCTTAAACGGAGGGAACAGGTGGGAAAAACTGTTTTTT